The present TCR beta chain was sequenced within a study of patients with pleural tuberculosis (TCRdb year 2014). CDR1 and CDR2 are read off the germline V gene as MDHEN and SYDVKM. The CDR3 spans 10 residues, from the cysteine through the phenylalanine. The CDR3 DNA has 30 bases and is translated from base 1. A note on this clonotype: Its antigen is currently not known. A read error may explain this, as a much larger clone is one base away.

Sequencing was carried out with an Illumina Genome Analyzer IIx. TCRdb reprocessing: public reads trimmed at Q25 with fastp, clones called with MiXCR, in-frame beta chains kept. A single entry per CDR3 protein holds the most common genes and DNA from its merged rows. This sample lists under 55,000 distinct CDR3 sequences; about 7.9% were detected once. Roughly 15% of the sample comes from the top ten. The sequence derives from a human donor with pleural tuberculosis. Recombination connected TRBV28 to TRBJ2-7; no D segment can be confidently identified. DNA sequence: TGTGCCAGCAGTTTATACGAGCAGTGCTTC. This sequence encodes CASSLYEQCF. Outside the CDR3, residues come from the reference TRBV28 and TRBJ2-7 proteins, so the full variable domain is: DVKVTQSSRYLVKRTGEKVFLECVQDMDHENMFWYRQDPGLGLRLIYFSYDVKMKEKGDIPEGYSVSREKKERFSLILESASTNQTSMYLCASSLYEQCFGPGTRLTVT.